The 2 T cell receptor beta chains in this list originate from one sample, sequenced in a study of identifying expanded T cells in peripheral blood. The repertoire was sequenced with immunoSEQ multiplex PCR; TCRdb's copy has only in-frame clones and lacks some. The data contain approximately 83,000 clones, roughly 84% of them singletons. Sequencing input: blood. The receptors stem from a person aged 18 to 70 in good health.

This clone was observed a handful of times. Here the CDR3 reads CASSPGTGITGNTIYF. The CDR3 DNA reads TGTGCCAGCAGCCCAGGGACAGGGATAACTGGAAACACCATATATTTT. The chain recombines TRBV9 with TRBJ1-3; 9 bases agree with TRBD1. The CDR3 runs 16 residues. The germline V gene has CDR1 SGDLS and CDR2 YYNGEE. After removal of 4 bases from V and 2 bases from J, the junction contained 7 bases not matched to a gene.

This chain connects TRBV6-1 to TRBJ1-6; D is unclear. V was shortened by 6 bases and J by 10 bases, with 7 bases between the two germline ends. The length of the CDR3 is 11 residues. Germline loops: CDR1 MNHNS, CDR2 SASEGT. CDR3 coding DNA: TGTGCCAGCAGCGAGAGATCACCCCTCCACTTT. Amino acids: CASSERSPLHF.